These T cell receptor beta chains were read from a single sample in a study of blood T cell repertoires in COVID-19. Here immunoSEQ multiplex PCR was the method, and the copy in TCRdb shows in-frame clones only, minus some. The sample includes more than 200,000 clones, around four fifths of them seen just once. The sample taken for sequencing was peripheral blood. The receptors come from a woman aged 50 to 60 with acute or convalescent COVID-19. CDR3s include the opening cysteine and the closing phenylalanine or tryptophan. Each record gives: V gene, CDR3 protein.

>TRBV28
CASSSDFYGYTF
>TRBV9
CASSPSHQGGELFF
>TRBV24-1
CATKKGPDNEQFF
>TRBV27
CASSGLAGAVGAIGQFF
>TRBV3-1/TRBV3-2
CASSQDGGGAGSPLHF
>TRBV24-1
CATSALAGVGETQYF
>TRBV28
CASNFGGARGNQPQHF
>TRBV18
CASSPSGAGPDTQYF
>TRBV28
CASNLRTSGSRDEQFF
>TRBV12-3/TRBV12-4
CASSLGTGQFF
>TRBV23-1
CASKRGQGNQPQHF
>TRBV5-6
CASSLGVAGNEQFF
>TRBV9
CASSVVSAGGGTGELFF
>TRBV5-1
CASSSGQTGGNTIYF
>TRBV7-9
CASRSRGQVPSGETQYF
>TRBV18
CASSPYSGGNTEAFF
>TRBV6-5
CASSYRDRGNYGYTF
>TRBV28
CASTVTSKSTRETQYF
>TRBV11-2
CASSLIQGRYNEQFF
>TRBV11-1
CASSTRTAYNEQFF
>TRBV11-1
CASSFNGNHDEQYF
>TRBV5-1
CASGVVTGNMDEQFF
>TRBV7-2
CASSLERAGGEQYF
>TRBV27
CASSFGTSGIPRGTGELFF
>TRBV30
CAWGDNSYEQYF
>TRBV24-1
CATSDGDRAMYQETQYF
>TRBV6-5
CASSYSPKNIQYF
>TRBV10-2
CASSDGGGGETQYF
>TRBV19
CASSQSVSYNEQFF
>TRBV5-1
CASSLEDLMNTEAFF
>TRBV2
CASSELAGALQETQYF
>TRBV6-5
CASSTDSPETQYF
>TRBV11-2
CASSLDLTEAFF
>TRBV4-1
CASSQVTGEKLFF
>TRBV5-1
CASRVRGRGTDTQYF
>TRBV6-5
CASPATSGRTYEQYF
>TRBV5-4
CASSDETRGSEQYF
>TRBV2
CASSEAGLSSYEQYF
>TRBV5-4
CASSFPDRSYEQYF
>TRBV5-1
CASSYGQTSGNTIYF
>TRBV27
CASSLVGLAGESGNEQFF
>TRBV30
CAWSTSGGSYEQYF
>TRBV6-5
CASSLGGHPTYEQYF
>TRBV7-2
CASSRDRVTDTQYF
>TRBV9
CDPEDTQYF
>TRBV5-1
CASSSRRSLAGGWNEQFF
>TRBV5-1
CASSLQGPEDQYF
>TRBV3-1/TRBV3-2
CASSLQGRYGYTF